This record concerns one TCR beta chain sequence. TCRdb keeps only in-frame clones here, not all; method: immunoSEQ multiplex PCR. There are around 170,000 clones in the sample; around four fifths occur only once, and around 6.1% lies in the top ten. The CDR3 spans 15 residues. In germline, CDR1 is LNHNV, CDR2 YYDKDF (reference sequence). V lost 2 bases and J lost 7, with 14 bases in between. This record comes from a study of blood T cell repertoires in COVID-19. Study-wide background: T cells, B-cell-depleted T cells, or PBMCs provided the cDNA or gDNA that served as material.

V usage is TRBV15 and J usage is TRBJ1-4; a weak D match, TRBD1 (6 bases). This receptor was taken from a woman in her 40s with acute or convalescent COVID-19. Sequenced: peripheral blood. The CDR3 is CATSRSRGASEKLFF. The CDR3 bases are TGTGCCACCAGCAGATCCAGGGGTGCGAGTGAAAAACTGTTTTTT. The full variable domain, with the rest looked up from reference TRBV15 and TRBJ1-4, is DAMVIQNPRYQVTQFGKPVTLSCSQTLNHNVMYWYQQKSSQAPKLLFHYYDKDFNNEADTPDNFQSRRPNTSFCFLDIRSPGLGDTAMYLCATSRSRGASEKLFFGSGTQLSVL.